The 32 T cell receptor beta chains in this list originate from one sample, sequenced in a study of cytomegalovirus exposure and HLA in healthy donors (dated by TCRdb to 2015 to 2018). Libraries were prepared through the immunoSEQ multiplex PCR assay. The multiplex PCR relied on a mix of 60 forward primers for TCR Vbeta segments and 13 reverse primers for TCR Jbeta segments. TCRdb obtained this table from immuneACCESS and retained in-frame rearrangements with V and J assigned. These tables miss some clones; where compared with another copy, unresolved V genes account for less than half of the shortfall, and the remainder is unexplained. For this sample the table gives about 170,000 clones, of which 70% to 90% were detected only once. Together, the top ten hold 2.4% of the sample. The sequenced sample was PBMCs. The receptor source for this set is a male donor in good health and CMV-seronegative.

The V and J genes are TRBV19 and TRBJ1-5; 7 bases match TRBD1. CDR1 LNHDA and CDR2 SQIVND come from the germline V gene (reference sequence). CDR3 length equals 14 residues. V trimming: 2 bases; J trimming: 6 bases; junction bases outside the gene matches: 4. The CDR3 bases are TGTGCCAGTAGTATACAGGGGGGAGGTCAGCCCCAGCATTTT. Translation gives CASSIQGGGQPQHF. The full variable domain, rest sourced from reference TRBV19 and TRBJ1-5, is DGGITQSPKYLFRKEGQNVTLSCEQNLNHDAMYWYRQDPGQGLRLIYYSQIVNDFQKGDIAEGYSVSREKKESFPLTVTSAQKNPTAFYLCASSIQGGGQPQHFGDGTRLSIL.

The chain recombines TRBV28 with TRBJ2-5; maybe TRBD2 (7 bases). This CDR3 comprises 13 residues. Trimming shortened V by 7 bases and J by 5 bases, and 14 bases separated the two germline ends. Germline CDR1 is MDHEN and CDR2 is SYDVKM. The CDR3 DNA reads TGTGCCAGCAAATTGGCGGGGGCGGAGACCCAGTACTTC. Its protein product is CASKLAGAETQYF.

This clone was detected only once. The V call is TRBV4-2, the J call TRBJ2-5, with a weak D call TRBD1 (8 bases). The CDR3 is made up of 16 amino acids. Germline lookup yields CDR1 LGHNA and CDR2 YNFKEQ. Trimming stripped 2 bases from V and 0 bases from J, with 13 bases between. CDR3 residues: CASSQRTGTNQETQYF. In DNA, the CDR3 is TGTGCCAGCAGCCAAAGGACAGGGACTAACCAAGAGACCCAGTACTTC.

The chain is built from TRBV7-3 and TRBJ2-2; D not resolved. Trimming took off 2 bases at V and 5 bases at J, with 6 bases between the two ends. The CDR3 consists of 13 residues. Germline-derived CDR1 and CDR2 are SGHTA and FQGTGA. The CDR3 loop reads CASSLWQTGELFF. CDR3 in DNA: TGTGCCAGCAGCTTATGGCAGACCGGGGAGCTGTTTTTT.

This clone was seen a single time. The chain employs TRBV7-9 and TRBJ2-5, with TRBD1 matching over 8 bases. The J call is uncertain, as TRBJ2-7 better fits the DNA end. CDR1 is SEHNR, CDR2 FQNEAQ, per germline (reference sequence). This CDR3 comprises 15 residues. The CDR3 loop reads CASSLIQGAGYEQYF. CDR3 bases: TGTGCCAGCAGCTTAATTCAGGGGGCGGGCTACGAGCAGTACTTC.

The chain links TRBV15 to TRBJ2-1; TRBD2 agrees at 8 bases. CDR1 is LNHNV, CDR2 YYDKDF, per germline (reference sequence). J lost 2 bases, V lost 0 bases, and 9 bases had no gene match. The CDR3 contains 18 residues. CDR3 residues: CATSRDASGRVTYNEQFF. The CDR3 DNA follows: TGTGCCACCAGCAGAGACGCGAGCGGGAGAGTCACCTACAATGAGCAGTTCTTC.

In DNA form, the CDR3 reads TGTGCCAGCAGCCAATTCCGGCAAGAGACCCAGTACTTC. This codes for CASSQFRQETQYF. This chain connects TRBV14 to TRBJ2-5; D gene ambiguous. The CDR3 loop spans 13 amino acids. Germline CDR1 is SGHDN and CDR2 is FVKESK. V was clipped by 2 bases and J by 2 bases, with 6 bases between them.

The rearrangement uses TRBV6-4 and TRBJ2-1; 9 bases are shared with TRBD2. The CDR3 loop spans 15 amino acids. The J segment lost 1 base and the V segment lost 5 bases, leaving 3 bases of the junction unmatched. CDR1 is MRHNA and CDR2 is SNTAGT in the germline V gene. As DNA, the CDR3 is TGTGCCAGCAGTACAAGCGGGAGGTCCTACAATGAGCAGTTCTTC. It translates to CASSTSGRSYNEQFF.

The rearrangement joins TRBV6-5 to TRBJ2-7; tentatively, D is TRBD1 (6 bases). V dropped 2 bases and J dropped 6 bases, with 20 bases sitting between them. The CDR3 loop spans 16 amino acids. From germline, CDR1 is MNHEY and CDR2 SVGAGI. The CDR3 region is CASSYGQSSQDCEQYF. The CDR3 DNA reads as TGTGCCAGCAGTTACGGACAGTCCTCTCAGGACTGCGAGCAGTACTTC.

This sequence joins TRBV28 and TRBJ2-7; TRBD1 is a possible D gene (5 bases). V lost 7 bases and J lost 8, with 15 bases in between. CDR1 is MDHEN and CDR2 is SYDVKM in the germline V gene. CDR3 size: 12 residues. The CDR3 here is CASTMEGVQQYF. The CDR3 region has the DNA TGTGCCAGCACTATGGAAGGGGTTCAGCAGTACTTC.

The chain joins TRBV7-9 to TRBJ2-7; 8 bases fit TRBD1. CDR1 is SEHNR and CDR2 is FQNEAQ in the germline V gene (reference sequence). This CDR3 spans 11 amino acids. V gave up 1 base and J gave up 12 bases; unmatched junction bases: 2. CDR3 bases: TGTGCCAGCAGCTTAGTGGGACAGGTGTACTTC. Translation gives CASSLVGQVYF.

V usage is TRBV5-4 and J usage is TRBJ1-2, with D unclear. This CDR3 has 14 amino acids. Germline CDR1 reads SGHNT; CDR2 reads YYREEE (reference sequence). V lost 4 bases and J lost 4, with 14 bases in between. CDR3 region: CASSVPAGLYGYTF. CDR3 in DNA: TGTGCCAGCAGCGTCCCCGCGGGTCTCTATGGCTACACCTTC.

This rearrangement joins TRBV28 to TRBJ1-1, with 7 bases identical to TRBD1. The ends lost 10 bases at V and 5 bases at J; junction bases unmatched: 16. This CDR3 is built from 15 residues. Germline CDR1 MDHEN, CDR2 SYDVKM. DNA for the CDR3: TGTGCCACCTTCCTCCACCCGGGACAGTTGACTGAAGCTTTCTTT. Its translation: CATFLHPGQLTEAFF. Full variable domain (outside the CDR3, taken from reference TRBV28 and TRBJ1-1): DVKVTQSSRYLVKRTGEKVFLECVQDMDHENMFWYRQDPGLGLRLIYFSYDVKMKEKGDIPEGYSVSREKKERFSLILESASTNQTSMYLCATFLHPGQLTEAFFGQGTRLTVV.

This chain uses TRBV6-6 with TRBJ2-7; 10 positions match TRBD1. V dropped 4 bases and J dropped 5; count of bases not matched to a gene: 5. The CDR3 totals 14 residues. Germline loops: CDR1 MNHNY, CDR2 SVGAGI (reference sequence). The CDR3 DNA reads as TGTGCCAGCAGTTCCGGGACAGGGGTCGACGAGCAGTACTTC. Residues: CASSSGTGVDEQYF.

This chain uses TRBV23-1 with TRBJ1-6; no definite D call. TRBV23-1 is filed as an ORF, its function uncertain. V was clipped by 0 bases and J by 4 bases, with 10 bases between them. This CDR3 has 16 residues. Here the CDR3 DNA reads TGCGCCAGCAGTCAATCAGCCGAGGATTATAATTCACCCCTCCACTTT. Protein product: CASSQSAEDYNSPLHF.

This sequence joins TRBV5-5 and TRBJ1-5; D might be TRBD1 (5 bases). The V gene's germline CDR1 is SGHKS and CDR2 YYEKEE (reference sequence). V was cut by 0 bases and J by 0 bases, with 10 bases left in between. The CDR3 sequence is 16 residues long. The CDR3 nucleotides read TGTGCCAGCAGCTTGGGGGATCAGGGTAGCAATCAGCCCCAGCATTTT. Protein product: CASSLGDQGSNQPQHF.

This clone was detected once. J is TRBJ2-3 and V is TRBV6-6, with 7 bases aligning to TRBD1. V gave up 6 bases and J gave up 3 bases; unmatched junction bases: 12. The germline gives CDR1 MNHNY, CDR2 SVGAGI (reference sequence). This CDR3 region has 16 residues. Here the CDR3 reads CASSPTGLERTDTQYF. CDR3 bases: TGTGCCAGCAGCCCGACAGGGTTAGAACGGACAGATACGCAGTATTTT.

This chain uses TRBV30 with TRBJ2-7; 10 bases line up with TRBD1. The V and J ends lost 1 base and 10 bases, in that order; junction bases with no gene match: 7. This CDR3 is 13 amino acids long. Germline CDR1 is GTSNPN and CDR2 is SVGIG (reference sequence). The CDR3 here is CAWSATGTGDQYF. CDR3 in DNA: TGTGCCTGGAGTGCCACCGGGACAGGGGATCAGTACTTC.

J is TRBJ1-2 and V is TRBV15, with a possible D match to TRBD1 (5 bases). V shed 1 base and J shed 7 bases, with 10 bases lying between them. Germline CDR1 reads LNHNV; CDR2 reads YYDKDF (reference sequence). The CDR3 is 13 residues long. This CDR3 is CATSRGGTTGYTF. CDR3 bases: TGTGCCACCAGCAGAGGCGGGACTACTGGCTACACCTTC.

The chain couples TRBV7-3 to TRBJ2-7, with 10 bases matching TRBD1. CDR1 and CDR2 (germline): SGHTA, FQGTGA. J gave up 5 bases and V 6 bases, and 4 bases lay outside the gene matches. The CDR3 is 13 residues long. The CDR3 loop is CASSSGTGDEQYF. For the CDR3, the DNA is TGTGCCAGCAGTTCCGGGACAGGGGACGAGCAGTACTTC.

The chain combines TRBV2 with TRBJ2-7; D is possibly TRBD1 (5 bases). The V end lost 4 bases, the J end lost 4 bases, and 11 bases lay between the germline ends. Germline values: CDR1 SNHLY, CDR2 FYNNEI. This CDR3 spans 13 amino acids. CDR3 loop: CASSVQENYEQYF. Written as DNA, the CDR3 is TGTGCCAGCAGTGTACAGGAGAATTACGAGCAGTACTTC.

The gene calls are TRBV5-6 and TRBJ1-1; possible D gene TRBD1, 5 bases. The germline gives CDR1 SGHDT, CDR2 YYEEEE. Trimming took 0 bases from V and 4 from J, leaving 7 bases between them. CDR3 length: 13 amino acids. Written as DNA, the CDR3 is TGTGCCAGCAGCTTGGCCGACAGCACTGAAGCTTTCTTT. This gives the protein CASSLADSTEAFF. The whole variable domain, filled in from reference TRBV5-6 and TRBJ1-1, reads DAGVTQSPTHLIKTRGQQVTLRCSPKSGHDTVSWYQQALGQGPQFIFQYYEEEERQRGNFPDRFSGHQFPNYSSELNVNALLLGDSALYLCASSLADSTEAFFGQGTRLTVV.

The J gene is TRBJ2-3, the V gene TRBV7-2; 7 bases are shared with TRBD2. The CDR3 loop spans 16 amino acids. The germline CDR1 and CDR2 sequences are SGHTA and FQGNSA. Losses at the gene ends were 5 bases for V and 0 bases for J; bases not matched to a gene: 8. In nucleotides, the CDR3 is TGTGCCAGCAGCCCGAACAGCGGGATTAGCACAGATACGCAGTATTTT. Translating gives CASSPNSGISTDTQYF. Using reference TRBV7-2 and TRBJ2-3 for the parts outside the CDR3, the full variable domain is GAGVSQSPSNKVTEKGKDVELRCDPISGHTALYWYRQSLGQGLEFLIYFQGNSAPDKSGLPSDRFSAERTGGSVSTLTIQRTQQEDSAVYLCASSPNSGISTDTQYFGPGTRLTVL.

This chain connects TRBV5-1 to TRBJ2-1; 7 positions match TRBD2. The V gene end was trimmed by 3 bases and the J gene end by 1 base; junction bases not matched to a gene: 7. Germline-derived CDR1 and CDR2 are SGHRS and YFSETQ. The CDR3 consists of 16 residues. The CDR3, as DNA: TGCGCCAGCAGCTCCGGACTAGGTGGTTCCTACAATGAGCAGTTCTTC. It yields the protein CASSSGLGGSYNEQFF.

The chain links TRBV9 to TRBJ2-5, with TRBD2 matching over 13 bases. There are 16 residues in the CDR3. Trimming removed 3 bases from V and 4 bases from J; junction bases left unmatched: 6. From germline, CDR1 is SGDLS and CDR2 YYNGEE. CDR3 in amino acids: CASSARLAGGTETQYF. DNA for the CDR3: TGTGCCAGCAGCGCTCGACTAGCGGGGGGCACAGAGACCCAGTACTTC.

This chain connects TRBV29-1 to TRBJ2-1, with 7 bases matching TRBD1. CDR1 and CDR2 from the germline V gene are SQVTM and ANQGSEA. This CDR3 spans 14 amino acids. The V and J ends lost 6 bases and 6 bases, in that order; junction bases with no gene match: 11. In DNA form, the CDR3 reads TGCAGCGTCGTAAGACAGGGCGTCGGCAATGAGCAGTTCTTC. This codes for CSVVRQGVGNEQFF.

As concerns this clone: The junction shows a germline mismatch at one end, possibly a read error. This chain links TRBV7-7 with TRBJ2-2; D unclear. The germline V gene encodes CDR1 SSHAT and CDR2 FNYEAQ (reference sequence). The CDR3 contains 16 residues. CDR3 loop: CASSLVAGFNTGELFF. The CDR3 DNA reads TGTGCTAGCAGCTTAGTGGCCGGGTTCAACACCGGGGAGCTGTTTTTT.

Regarding this clone: The junction shows a germline mismatch at one end, possibly a read error. This sample includes further DNA sequences coding for the same CDR3. This chain connects TRBV27 to TRBJ1-5; a possible D gene is TRBD1 (6 bases). CDR3 length: 14 residues. CDR1 MNHEY and CDR2 SMNVEV come from the germline V gene (reference sequence). The CDR3, as DNA: TGCGCCAGCAGCCTTACAGGGTTCAATCAGCCCCAGCATTTT. It codes for CASSLTGFNQPQHF.

The V and J genes are TRBV14 and TRBJ2-5; 9 positions match TRBD2. V shed 0 bases, J shed 2 bases, and the junction held 1 base outside the gene matches. The germline gives CDR1 SGHDN, CDR2 FVKESK. The CDR3 has 15 amino acids. Here the CDR3 DNA reads TGTGCCAGCAGCCAAGACCTAGCGGGACAAGAGACCCAGTACTTC. Encoded protein: CASSQDLAGQETQYF.

This rearrangement joins TRBV19 to TRBJ1-2; the match to TRBD1 covers 8 bases. J was trimmed by 2 bases and V by 3 bases; bases with no gene match: 2. The germline CDR1 and CDR2 sequences are LNHDA and SQIVND (reference sequence). This CDR3 region has 14 residues. In DNA form, the CDR3 reads TGTGCCAGTAGTATTCAGGGGGCAAACTATGGCTACACCTTC. Its protein product is CASSIQGANYGYTF.

The V call is TRBV7-2, the J call TRBJ2-1; D unresolved. Germline values: CDR1 SGHTA, CDR2 FQGNSA. The V and J ends lost 5 bases and 6 bases respectively, with 11 bases between them. CDR3 length equals 13 residues. CDR3 sequence reads: CASSPPVPNEQFF. Here the CDR3 DNA reads TGTGCCAGCAGCCCCCCAGTCCCCAATGAGCAGTTCTTC.

The chain joins TRBV7-8 to TRBJ1-2, with D unresolved. Trimming cost V 1 base and J 4 bases, with 10 bases left between them. Germline CDR1 and CDR2: SGHVS and FQNEAQ. This CDR3 has 14 residues. The CDR3, as DNA: TGTGCCAGCAGCTTAGATCGGCGGGCCTATGGCTACACCTTC. It yields the protein CASSLDRRAYGYTF.